This T cell receptor beta chain was profiled in a study of cytomegalovirus exposure and HLA in healthy donors. Study outcomes and limitations: Prediction of most subjects' HLA-A and HLA-B alleles by TCR beta sequences was reportedly accurate. Another analysis was done later, and it associated 15,000 or so TCR beta sequences with HLA alleles at 0.05 false discovery rate.

Of note for this clone: Its matching antigen is unknown.

Vbeta (60) and Jbeta (13) primers were used in the PCR. Authors' processing steps: Roughly 80 million unique TCR beta chains, around 11 million of them shared, were counted by a later analysis. The data were produced by immunoSEQ multiplex PCR, yet TCRdb's version contains in-frame clones alone and is incomplete. The DNA was the basis for D and trimming; V, J and clone size are from that table. The sample lists 110,000 or so clones; over 70% were seen once. The TCR comes from a woman between 40 and 50 years old in good health and CMV-seropositive. The material sequenced was PBMCs.

CDR3 nucleotide sequence: TGTGCCAGCAGCATTGGGCGCCGAGCTAACTATGGCTACACCTTC. Protein sequence: CASSIGRRANYGYTF. This rearrangement joins TRBV4-2 to TRBJ1-2; the D is unclear. V was clipped by 5 bases and J by 0 bases, with 13 bases between them. Germline values: CDR1 LGHNA, CDR2 YNFKEQ. This CDR3 comprises 15 residues.